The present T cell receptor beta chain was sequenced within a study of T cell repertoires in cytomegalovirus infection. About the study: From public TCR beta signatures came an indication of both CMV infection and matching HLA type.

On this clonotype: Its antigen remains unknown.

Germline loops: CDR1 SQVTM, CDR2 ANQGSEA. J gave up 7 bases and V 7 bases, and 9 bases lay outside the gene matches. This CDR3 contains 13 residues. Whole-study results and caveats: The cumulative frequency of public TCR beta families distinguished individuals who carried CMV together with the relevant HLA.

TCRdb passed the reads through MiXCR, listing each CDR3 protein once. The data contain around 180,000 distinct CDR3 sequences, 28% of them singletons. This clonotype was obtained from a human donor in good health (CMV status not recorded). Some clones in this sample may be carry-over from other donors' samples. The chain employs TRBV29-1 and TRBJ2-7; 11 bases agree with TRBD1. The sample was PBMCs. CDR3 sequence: CSATDRGRWEQYF. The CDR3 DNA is TGCAGCGCCACGGACAGGGGGCGGTGGGAGCAGTACTTC.